The T cell receptor (beta chain) described here comes from a study of shared clonotypes between healthy human individuals. At the level of the study: The cohort had two women and a few men, ages 18 to 49. Study results and limitations: Clonotype sharing levels among donors were expected to vary with sequencing depth.

Regarding this clone: Its antigen is undetermined.

This CDR3 contains 15 residues. Trimming pared 3 bases from V and 0 bases from J, leaving 8 bases between. The germline gives CDR1 SGHAT, CDR2 FQNNGV. Sequencing used immunoSEQ multiplex PCR; TCRdb keeps in-frame clones, though not all of them. Of under 600,000 clones in the sample, 95% to 96% are singletons; the top ten hold about 0.06%. The chain has TRBV11-2 and TRBJ1-4, with D unclear. The sample taken for sequencing was naive CD4+ T cells sorted from blood. Documented subset: CD45RA+ positively selected. The sequence came from a woman in her thirties in good health. In DNA form, the CDR3 reads TGTGCCAGCAGCTTTTTCAGTGCAACTAATGAAAAACTGTTTTTT. Amino acid sequence: CASSFFSATNEKLFF.